This T cell receptor (beta chain) stems from a study of blood T cell repertoires in COVID-19. Turning to the study itself: The study drew acute and convalescent COVID-19 samples from the United States, Italy and Spain. In each case, the material was cDNA or gDNA derived from T cells, B-cell-depleted T cells, or PBMCs.

Only in-frame clones appear in the TCRdb table, and some are missing; sequencing was by immunoSEQ multiplex PCR. The table lists just under 350,000 clones, approximately 91% of them singletons, with approximately 7.3% in the top ten. Trimming pared 1 base from V and 0 bases from J, leaving 8 bases between. The germline V gene encodes CDR1 SQVTM and CDR2 ANQGSEA. CDR3 length: 14 amino acids. The clonotype comes from a woman in her 70s with COVID-19, enrolled during active disease. This rearrangement joins TRBV29-1 to TRBJ2-3, with a weak D call TRBD1 (5 bases). The source material was peripheral blood. The CDR3 loop reads CSVEGQGSTDTQYF. CDR3 nucleotides: TGCAGCGTTGAAGGGCAGGGTAGCACAGATACGCAGTATTTT.